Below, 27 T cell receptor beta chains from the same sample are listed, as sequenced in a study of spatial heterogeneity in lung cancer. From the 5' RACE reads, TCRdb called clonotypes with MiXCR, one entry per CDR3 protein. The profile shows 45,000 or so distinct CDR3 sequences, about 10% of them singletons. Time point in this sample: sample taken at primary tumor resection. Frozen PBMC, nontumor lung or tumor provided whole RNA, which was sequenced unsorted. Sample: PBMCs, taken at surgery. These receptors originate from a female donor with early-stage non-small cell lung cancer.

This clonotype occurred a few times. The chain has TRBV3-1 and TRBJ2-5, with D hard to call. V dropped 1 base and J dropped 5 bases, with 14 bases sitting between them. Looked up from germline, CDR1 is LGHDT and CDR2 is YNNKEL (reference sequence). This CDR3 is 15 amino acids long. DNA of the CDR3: TGTGCCAGCAGCCAAGGGACGGGCCCAAGTGAGACCCAGTACTTC. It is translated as CASSQGTGPSETQYF.

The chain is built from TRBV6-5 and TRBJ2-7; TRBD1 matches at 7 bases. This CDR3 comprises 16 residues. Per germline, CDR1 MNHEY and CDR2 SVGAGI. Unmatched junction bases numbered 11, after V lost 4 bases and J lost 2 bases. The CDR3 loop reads CASSSNKLGTAYEQYF. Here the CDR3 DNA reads TGTGCCAGCAGTTCTAATAAGCTCGGGACAGCCTACGAGCAGTACTTC.

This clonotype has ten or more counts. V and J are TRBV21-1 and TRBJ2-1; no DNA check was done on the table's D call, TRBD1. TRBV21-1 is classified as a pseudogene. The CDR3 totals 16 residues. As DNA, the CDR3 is TGTGCCAGCAGCACCCCTAGGACTTCCCGGGACAATGAGCAGTTCTTC. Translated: CASSTPRTSRDNEQFF.

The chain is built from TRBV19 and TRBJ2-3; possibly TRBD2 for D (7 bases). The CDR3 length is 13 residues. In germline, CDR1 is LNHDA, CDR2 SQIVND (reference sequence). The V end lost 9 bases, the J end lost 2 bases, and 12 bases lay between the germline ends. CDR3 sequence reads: CASGGRITDTQYF. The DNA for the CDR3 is TGTGCCAGCGGGGGGCGAATCACAGATACGCAGTATTTT.

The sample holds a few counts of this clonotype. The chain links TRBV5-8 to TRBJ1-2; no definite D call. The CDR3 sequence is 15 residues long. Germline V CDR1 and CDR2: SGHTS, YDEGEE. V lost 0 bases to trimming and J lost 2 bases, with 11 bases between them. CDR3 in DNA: TGTGCCAGCAGCTTGGTCGGGGTATCCAACTATGGCTACACCTTC. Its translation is CASSLVGVSNYGYTF.

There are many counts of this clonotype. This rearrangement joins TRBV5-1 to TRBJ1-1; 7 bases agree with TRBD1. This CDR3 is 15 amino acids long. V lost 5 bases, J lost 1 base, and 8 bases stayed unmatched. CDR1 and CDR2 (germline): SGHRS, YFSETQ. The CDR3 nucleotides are TGCGCCAGCAGGGAACTCGGGACAGCGAACACTGAAGCTTTCTTT. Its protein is CASRELGTANTEAFF.

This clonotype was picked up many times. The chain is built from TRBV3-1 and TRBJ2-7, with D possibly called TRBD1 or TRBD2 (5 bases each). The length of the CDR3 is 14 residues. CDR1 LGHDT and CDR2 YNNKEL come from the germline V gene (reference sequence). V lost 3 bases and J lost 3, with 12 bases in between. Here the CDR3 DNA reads TGTGCCAGCAGCCATCCCGGGACGAACTACGAGCAGTACTTC. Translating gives CASSHPGTNYEQYF.

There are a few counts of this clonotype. DNA for the CDR3: TGTGCCAGCAGCAACTATCTGGACAGCTATGGCTACACCTTC. It encodes CASSNYLDSYGYTF. The rearrangement links TRBV7-2 to TRBJ1-2, with TRBD1 as a possible D gene (6 bases). The CDR3 extends over 14 amino acids. Germline CDR1 reads SGHTA; CDR2 reads FQGNSA. V lost 5 bases and J lost 4, with 14 bases in between.

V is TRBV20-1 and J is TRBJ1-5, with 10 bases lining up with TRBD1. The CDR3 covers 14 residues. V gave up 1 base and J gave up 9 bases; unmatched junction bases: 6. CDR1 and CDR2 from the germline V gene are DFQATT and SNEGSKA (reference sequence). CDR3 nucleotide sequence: TGCAGTGCTAGAGGGGGACAGGGGAATGGGCCCCAGCATTTT. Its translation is CSARGGQGNGPQHF.

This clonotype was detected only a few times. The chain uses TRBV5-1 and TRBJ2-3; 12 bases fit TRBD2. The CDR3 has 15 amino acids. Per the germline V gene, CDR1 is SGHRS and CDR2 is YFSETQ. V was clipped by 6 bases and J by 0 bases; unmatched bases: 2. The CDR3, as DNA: TGCGCCAGCACCCTAGCGGGGGGGAGCACAGATACGCAGTATTTT. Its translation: CASTLAGGSTDTQYF.

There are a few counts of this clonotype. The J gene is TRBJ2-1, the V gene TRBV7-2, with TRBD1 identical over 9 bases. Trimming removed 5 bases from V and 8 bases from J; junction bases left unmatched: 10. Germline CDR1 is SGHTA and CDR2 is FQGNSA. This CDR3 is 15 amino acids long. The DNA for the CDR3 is TGTGCCAGCAGCCCATTACAGGGGGCGGTATATGAGCAGTTCTTC. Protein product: CASSPLQGAVYEQFF.

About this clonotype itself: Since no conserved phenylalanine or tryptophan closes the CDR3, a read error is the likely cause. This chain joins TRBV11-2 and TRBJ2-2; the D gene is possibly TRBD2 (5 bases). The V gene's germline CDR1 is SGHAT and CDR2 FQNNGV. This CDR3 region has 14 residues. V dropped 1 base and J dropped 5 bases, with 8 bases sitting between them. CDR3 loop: CASSLAGGTGELFL. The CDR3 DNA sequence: TGTGCCAGCAGCTTAGCGGGCGGGACCGGGGAGCTGTTTCTT.

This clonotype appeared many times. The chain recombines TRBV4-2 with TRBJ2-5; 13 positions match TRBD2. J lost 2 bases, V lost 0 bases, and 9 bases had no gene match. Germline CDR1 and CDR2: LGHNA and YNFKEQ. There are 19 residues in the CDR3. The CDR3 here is CASSQDSHATSGGQETQYF. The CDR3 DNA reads TGTGCCAGCAGCCAAGACTCCCACGCGACTAGCGGGGGGCAAGAGACCCAGTACTTC.

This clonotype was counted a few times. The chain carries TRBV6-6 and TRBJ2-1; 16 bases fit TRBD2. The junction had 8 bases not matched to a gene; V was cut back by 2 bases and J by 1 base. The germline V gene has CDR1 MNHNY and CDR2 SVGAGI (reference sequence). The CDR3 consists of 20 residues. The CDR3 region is CASSYIPGLAGGRSYNEQFF. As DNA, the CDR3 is TGTGCCAGCAGTTACATTCCGGGACTAGCGGGGGGGCGGTCCTACAATGAGCAGTTCTTC.

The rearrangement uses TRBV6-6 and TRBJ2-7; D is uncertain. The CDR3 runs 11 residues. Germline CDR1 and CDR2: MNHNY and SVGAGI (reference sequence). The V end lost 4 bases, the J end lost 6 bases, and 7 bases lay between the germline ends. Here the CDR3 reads CASSSEVEQYF. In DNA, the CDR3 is TGTGCCAGCAGTTCCGAGGTCGAGCAGTACTTC.

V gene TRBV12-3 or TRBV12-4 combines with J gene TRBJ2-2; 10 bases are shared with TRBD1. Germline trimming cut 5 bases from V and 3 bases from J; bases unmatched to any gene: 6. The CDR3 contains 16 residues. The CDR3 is CASSPRTGGYTGELFF. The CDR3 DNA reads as TGTGCCAGCAGTCCTCGGACAGGGGGATACACCGGGGAGCTGTTTTTT.

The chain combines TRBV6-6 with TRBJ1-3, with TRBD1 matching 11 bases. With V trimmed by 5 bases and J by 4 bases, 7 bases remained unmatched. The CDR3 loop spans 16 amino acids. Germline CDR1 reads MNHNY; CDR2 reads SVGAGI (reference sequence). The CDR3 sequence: CASSPTDRGRGNTIYF. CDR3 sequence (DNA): TGTGCCAGCAGTCCAACGGACAGGGGGCGAGGAAACACCATATATTTT.

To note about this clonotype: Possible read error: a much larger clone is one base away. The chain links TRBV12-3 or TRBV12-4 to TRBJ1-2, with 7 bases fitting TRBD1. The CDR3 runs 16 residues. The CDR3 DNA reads TGTGCCAGCAGTAACTTACAGGGGAATCGGGTCTATGGCGACACCTTC. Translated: CASSNLQGNRVYGDTF.

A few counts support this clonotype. CDR3 amino acids: CASSLSSGVRADTQYF. The DNA for the CDR3 is TGCGCCAGCAGCTTGTCTAGCGGGGTCAGGGCAGATACGCAGTATTTT. J is TRBJ2-3 and V is TRBV5-1; TRBD2 aligns across 9 bases. Trimming removed 1 base from V and 4 bases from J; junction bases left unmatched: 7. This CDR3 comprises 16 residues. From germline, CDR1 is SGHRS and CDR2 YFSETQ.

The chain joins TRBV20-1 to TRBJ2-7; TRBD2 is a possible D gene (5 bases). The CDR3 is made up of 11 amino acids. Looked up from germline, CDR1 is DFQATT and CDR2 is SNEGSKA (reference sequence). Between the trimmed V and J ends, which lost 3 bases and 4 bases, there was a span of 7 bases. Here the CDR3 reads CSASRGYEQYF. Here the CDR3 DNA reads TGCAGTGCTAGTCGGGGTTACGAGCAGTACTTC.

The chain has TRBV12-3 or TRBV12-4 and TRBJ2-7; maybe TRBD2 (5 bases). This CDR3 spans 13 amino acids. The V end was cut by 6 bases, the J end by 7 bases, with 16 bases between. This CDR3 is CASSPDGLLEQYF. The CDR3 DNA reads TGTGCCAGCAGCCCGGACGGACTGTTAGAGCAGTACTTC.

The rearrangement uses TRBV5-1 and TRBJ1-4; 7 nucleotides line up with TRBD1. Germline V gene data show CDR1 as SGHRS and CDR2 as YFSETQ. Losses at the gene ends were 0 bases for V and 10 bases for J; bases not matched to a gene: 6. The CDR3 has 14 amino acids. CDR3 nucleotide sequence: TGCGCCAGCAGCTTGGGGGACAGCTTCGGAAAACTGTTTTTT. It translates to CASSLGDSFGKLFF.

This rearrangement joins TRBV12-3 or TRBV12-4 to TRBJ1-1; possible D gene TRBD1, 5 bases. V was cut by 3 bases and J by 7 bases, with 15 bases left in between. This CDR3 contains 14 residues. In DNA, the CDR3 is TGTGCCAGCAGTTTTATGTCGGGGGAGAGTGAAGCTTTCTTT. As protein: CASSFMSGESEAFF.

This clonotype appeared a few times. CDR3 sequence: CASSQDPGVQTQYF. For the CDR3, the DNA is TGTGCCAGCAGCCAAGATCCGGGGGTTCAGACCCAGTACTTC. The chain joins TRBV4-2 to TRBJ2-5; D is perhaps TRBD2 (6 bases). The CDR3 length is 14 residues. CDR1 LGHNA and CDR2 YNFKEQ come from the germline V gene. V lost 0 bases and J 6 bases, leaving 11 bases between the germline ends.

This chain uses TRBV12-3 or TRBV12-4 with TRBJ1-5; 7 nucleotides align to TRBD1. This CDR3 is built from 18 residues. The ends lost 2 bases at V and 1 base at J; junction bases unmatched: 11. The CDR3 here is CASSLYRPGGRSNQPQHF. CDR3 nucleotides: TGTGCCAGCAGTTTATACCGGCCAGGGGGTCGGAGCAATCAGCCCCAGCATTTT.

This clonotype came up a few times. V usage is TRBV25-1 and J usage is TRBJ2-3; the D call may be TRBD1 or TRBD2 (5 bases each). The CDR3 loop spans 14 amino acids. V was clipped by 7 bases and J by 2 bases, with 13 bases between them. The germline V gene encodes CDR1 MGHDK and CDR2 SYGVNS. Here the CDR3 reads CASTPGTNTDTQYF. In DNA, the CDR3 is TGTGCCAGCACTCCCGGGACGAACACAGATACGCAGTATTTT.

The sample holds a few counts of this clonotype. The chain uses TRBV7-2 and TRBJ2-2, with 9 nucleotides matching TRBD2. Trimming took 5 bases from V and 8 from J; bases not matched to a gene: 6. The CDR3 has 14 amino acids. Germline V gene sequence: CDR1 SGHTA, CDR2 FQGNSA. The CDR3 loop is CASSPLAGVGELFF. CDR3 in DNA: TGTGCCAGCAGCCCCTTAGCGGGGGTTGGGGAGCTGTTTTTT.